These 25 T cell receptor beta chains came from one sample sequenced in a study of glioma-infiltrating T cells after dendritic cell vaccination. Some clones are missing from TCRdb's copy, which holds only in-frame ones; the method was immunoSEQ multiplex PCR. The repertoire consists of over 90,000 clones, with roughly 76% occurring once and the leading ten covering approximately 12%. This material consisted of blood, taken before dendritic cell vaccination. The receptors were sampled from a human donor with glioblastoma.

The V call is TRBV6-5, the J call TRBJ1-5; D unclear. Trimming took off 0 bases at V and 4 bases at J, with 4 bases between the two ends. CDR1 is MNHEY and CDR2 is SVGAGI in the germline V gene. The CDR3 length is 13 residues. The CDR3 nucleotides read TGTGCCAGCAGTTACTCCCCGAATCAGCCCCAGCATTTT. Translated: CASSYSPNQPQHF.

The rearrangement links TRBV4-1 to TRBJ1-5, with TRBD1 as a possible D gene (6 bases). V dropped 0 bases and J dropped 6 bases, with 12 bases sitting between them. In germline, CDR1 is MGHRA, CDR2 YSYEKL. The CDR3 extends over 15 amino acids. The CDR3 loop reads CASSQDGTKGQPQHF. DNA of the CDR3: TGCGCCAGCAGCCAAGATGGGACAAAGGGTCAGCCCCAGCATTTT.

CDR3 DNA: TGTGCCAGCAGCTTCTTTAGCGGGGGCCCTTACGAGCAGTACTTC. Its translation is CASSFFSGGPYEQYF. This chain joins TRBV7-8 and TRBJ2-7; the match to TRBD2 covers 9 bases. The CDR3 sequence is 15 residues long. CDR1 and CDR2 from the germline V gene are SGHVS and FQNEAQ. Trimming at V came to 3 bases and at J to 4 bases, leaving 7 bases not matched to a gene.

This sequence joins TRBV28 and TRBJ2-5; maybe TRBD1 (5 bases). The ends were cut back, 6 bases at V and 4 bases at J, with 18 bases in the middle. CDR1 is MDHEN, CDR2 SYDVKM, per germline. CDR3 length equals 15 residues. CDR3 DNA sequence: TGTGCCAGCAGCATGGGCTCGCAGGGCCCAGAGACCCAGTACTTC. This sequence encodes CASSMGSQGPETQYF.

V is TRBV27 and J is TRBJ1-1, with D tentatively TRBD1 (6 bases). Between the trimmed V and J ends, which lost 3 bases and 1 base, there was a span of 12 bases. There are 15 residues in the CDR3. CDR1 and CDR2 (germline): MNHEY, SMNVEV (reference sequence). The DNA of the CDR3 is TGTGCCAGCAGTTTGTACAGGGCACCGAACACTGAAGCTTTCTTT. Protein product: CASSLYRAPNTEAFF.

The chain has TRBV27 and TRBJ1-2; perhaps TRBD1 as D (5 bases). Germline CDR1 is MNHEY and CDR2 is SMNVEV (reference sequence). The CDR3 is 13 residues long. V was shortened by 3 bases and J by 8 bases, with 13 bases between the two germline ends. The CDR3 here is CASSLSREVGYTF. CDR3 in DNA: TGTGCCAGCAGTTTGTCCAGGGAGGTCGGCTACACCTTC.

In DNA, the CDR3 is TGCGCCAGCAGCTTGTCGACAGGGGAGGATGGCTACACCTTC. Translating gives CASSLSTGEDGYTF. The chain couples TRBV5-1 to TRBJ1-2; 8 bases fit TRBD1. The CDR3 contains 14 residues. Germline V gene data show CDR1 as SGHRS and CDR2 as YFSETQ. V was clipped by 1 base and J by 6 bases; unmatched bases: 5.

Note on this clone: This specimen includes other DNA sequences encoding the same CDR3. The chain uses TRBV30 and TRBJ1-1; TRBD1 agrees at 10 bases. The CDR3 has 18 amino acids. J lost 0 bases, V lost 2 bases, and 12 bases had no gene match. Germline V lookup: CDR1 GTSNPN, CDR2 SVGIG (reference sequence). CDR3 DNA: TGTGCCTGGAGTTCCGAGGACAGGGGGTTTTTATTGAACACTGAAGCTTTCTTT. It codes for CAWSSEDRGFLLNTEAFF.

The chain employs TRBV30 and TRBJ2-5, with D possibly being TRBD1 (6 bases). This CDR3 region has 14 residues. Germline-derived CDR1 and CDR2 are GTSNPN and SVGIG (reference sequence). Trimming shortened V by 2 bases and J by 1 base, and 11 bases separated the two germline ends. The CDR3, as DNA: TGTGCCTGGAGTCTCGGACAGTTCCAAGAGACCCAGTACTTC. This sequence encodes CAWSLGQFQETQYF.

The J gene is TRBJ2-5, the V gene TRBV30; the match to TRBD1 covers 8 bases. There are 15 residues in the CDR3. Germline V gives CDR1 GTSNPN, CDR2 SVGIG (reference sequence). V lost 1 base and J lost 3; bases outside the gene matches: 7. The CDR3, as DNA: TGTGCCTGGAGTGAGCAGGGGGCATGGGAAGAGACCCAGTACTTC. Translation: CAWSEQGAWEETQYF.

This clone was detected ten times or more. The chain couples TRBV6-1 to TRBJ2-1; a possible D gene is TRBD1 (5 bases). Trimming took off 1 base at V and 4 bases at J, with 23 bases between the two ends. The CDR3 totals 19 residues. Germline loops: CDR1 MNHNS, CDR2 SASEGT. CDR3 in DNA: TGTGCCAGCAGTGAAGGGCATTATACAGGCTCCTCATCTTACAATGAGCAGTTCTTC. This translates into CASSEGHYTGSSSYNEQFF.

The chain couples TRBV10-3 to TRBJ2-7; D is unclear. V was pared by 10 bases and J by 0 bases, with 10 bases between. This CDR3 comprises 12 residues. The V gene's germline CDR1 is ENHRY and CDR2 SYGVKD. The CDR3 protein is CATTDASYEQYF. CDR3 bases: TGTGCCACAACAGACGCCTCCTACGAGCAGTACTTC.

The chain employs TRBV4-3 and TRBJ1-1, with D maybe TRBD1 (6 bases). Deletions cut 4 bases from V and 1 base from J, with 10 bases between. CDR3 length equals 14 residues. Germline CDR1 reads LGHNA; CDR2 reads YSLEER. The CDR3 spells CASSLETGNTEAFF. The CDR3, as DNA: TGCGCCAGCAGCCTAGAGACAGGGAACACTGAAGCTTTCTTT.

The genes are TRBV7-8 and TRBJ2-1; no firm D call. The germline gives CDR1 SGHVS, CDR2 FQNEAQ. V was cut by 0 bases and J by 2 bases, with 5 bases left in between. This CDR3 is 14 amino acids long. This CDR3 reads CASSLASTYNEQFF. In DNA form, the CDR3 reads TGTGCCAGCAGCTTAGCGTCCACCTACAATGAGCAGTTCTTC. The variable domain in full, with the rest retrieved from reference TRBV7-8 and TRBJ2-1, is GAGVSQSPRYKVAKRGQDVALRCDPISGHVSLFWYQQALGQGPEFLTYFQNEAQLDKSGLPSDRFFAERPEGSVSTLKIQRTQQEDSAVYLCASSLASTYNEQFFGPGTRLTVL.

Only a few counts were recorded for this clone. The CDR3 is CASSKALQGRSYEQYF. In DNA, the CDR3 is TGTGCCAGCAGCAAAGCGCTACAGGGGCGATCCTACGAGCAGTACTTC. V is TRBV21-1 and J is TRBJ2-7; TRBD1, the table's D call, lacks a check against the DNA. TRBV21-1 is marked as a pseudogene. The CDR3 covers 16 residues.

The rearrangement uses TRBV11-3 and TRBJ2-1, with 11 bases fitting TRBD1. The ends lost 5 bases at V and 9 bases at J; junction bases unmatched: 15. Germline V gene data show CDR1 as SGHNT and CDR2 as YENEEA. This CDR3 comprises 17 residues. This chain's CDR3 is CASSPRTGGVGTSEQFF. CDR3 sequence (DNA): TGTGCCAGCAGCCCTAGGACAGGGGGCGTGGGGACAAGTGAGCAGTTCTTC.

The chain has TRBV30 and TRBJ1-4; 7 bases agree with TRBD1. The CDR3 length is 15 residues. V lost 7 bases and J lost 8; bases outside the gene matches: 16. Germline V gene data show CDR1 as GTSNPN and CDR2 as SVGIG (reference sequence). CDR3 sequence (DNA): TGTGCCTTATCCCGGAGGGCAGGGGGAGAAGAAAAACTGTTTTTT. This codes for CALSRRAGGEEKLFF.

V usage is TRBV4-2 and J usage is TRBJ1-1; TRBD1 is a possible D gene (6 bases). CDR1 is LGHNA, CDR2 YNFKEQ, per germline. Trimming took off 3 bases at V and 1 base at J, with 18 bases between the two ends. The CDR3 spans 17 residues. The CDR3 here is CASSQNYGSGENTEAFF. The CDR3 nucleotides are TGTGCCAGCAGCCAGAACTACGGATCAGGGGAGAACACTGAAGCTTTCTTT.

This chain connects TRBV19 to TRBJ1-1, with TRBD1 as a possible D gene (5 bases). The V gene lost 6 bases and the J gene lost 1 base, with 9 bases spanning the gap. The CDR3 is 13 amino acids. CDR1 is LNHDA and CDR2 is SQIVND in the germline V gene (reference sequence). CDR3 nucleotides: TGTGCCAGTAGGAGCGACAGGAACACTGAAGCTTTCTTT. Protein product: CASRSDRNTEAFF. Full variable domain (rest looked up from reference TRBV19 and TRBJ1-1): DGGITQSPKYLFRKEGQNVTLSCEQNLNHDAMYWYRQDPGQGLRLIYYSQIVNDFQKGDIAEGYSVSREKKESFPLTVTSAQKNPTAFYLCASRSDRNTEAFFGQGTRLTVV.

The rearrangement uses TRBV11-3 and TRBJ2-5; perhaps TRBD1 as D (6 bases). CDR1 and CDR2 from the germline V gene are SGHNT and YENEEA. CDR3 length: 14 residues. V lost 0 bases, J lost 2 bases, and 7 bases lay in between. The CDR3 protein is CASSLERGQETQYF. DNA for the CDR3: TGTGCCAGCAGCTTAGAGAGGGGGCAAGAGACCCAGTACTTC.

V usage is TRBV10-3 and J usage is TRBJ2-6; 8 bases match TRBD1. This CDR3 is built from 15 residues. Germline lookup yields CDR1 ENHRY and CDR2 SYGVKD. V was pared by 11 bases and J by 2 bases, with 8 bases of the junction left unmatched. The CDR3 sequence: CASQTGVTGANVLTF. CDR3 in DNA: TGTGCCTCACAGACAGGGGTGACTGGGGCCAACGTCCTGACTTTC.

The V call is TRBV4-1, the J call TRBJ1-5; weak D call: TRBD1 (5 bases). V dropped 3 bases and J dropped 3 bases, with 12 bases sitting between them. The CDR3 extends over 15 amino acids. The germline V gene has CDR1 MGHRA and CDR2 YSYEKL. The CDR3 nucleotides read TGCGCCAGCAGCCAGGAAGGACACTACAATCAGCCCCAGCATTTT. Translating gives CASSQEGHYNQPQHF.

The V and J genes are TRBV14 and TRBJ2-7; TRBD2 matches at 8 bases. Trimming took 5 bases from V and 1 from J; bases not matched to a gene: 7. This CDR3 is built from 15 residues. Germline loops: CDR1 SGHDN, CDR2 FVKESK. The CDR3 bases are TGTGCCAGCAGCGAATCGTTAGCGGGGTCCTACGAGCAGTACTTC. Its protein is CASSESLAGSYEQYF.

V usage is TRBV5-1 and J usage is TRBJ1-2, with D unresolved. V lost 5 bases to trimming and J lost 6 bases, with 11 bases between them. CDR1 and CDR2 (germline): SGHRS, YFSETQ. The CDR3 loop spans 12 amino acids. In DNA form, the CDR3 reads TGCGCCAGCAGTCCGGGCGGGGATGGCTACACCTTC. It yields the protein CASSPGGDGYTF.

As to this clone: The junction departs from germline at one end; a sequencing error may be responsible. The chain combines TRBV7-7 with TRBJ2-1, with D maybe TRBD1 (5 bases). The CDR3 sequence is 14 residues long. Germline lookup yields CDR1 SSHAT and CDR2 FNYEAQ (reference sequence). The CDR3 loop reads CASSFSPHRGEQFF. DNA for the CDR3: TGTGCTAGCAGCTTCTCGCCCCATAGGGGTGAGCAGTTCTTC.